This T cell receptor beta chain was profiled in a study of blood T cell repertoires in COVID-19. The CDR3 extends over 15 amino acids. CDR1 is LGHDT and CDR2 is YNNKEL in the germline V gene (reference sequence). V was clipped by 6 bases and J by 3 bases; unmatched bases: 7. In the original analysis: By means of reference gene primer amplification, nucleated cell counts were estimated. Libraries were prepared by immunoSEQ multiplex PCR; TCRdb keeps only in-frame clonotypes and omits some of them. V and J calls and clone size are copied from that table; D and trimming were computed from the DNA. The repertoire holds fewer than 500,000 clones, with 86% as singletons.

The receptor was isolated from a woman aged 25 to 39 with active or convalescent COVID-19. The rearrangement joins TRBV3-1 (or the pseudogene TRBV3-2) to TRBJ2-7; 11 nucleotides line up with TRBD2. The material sequenced was peripheral blood. The CDR3 DNA reads as TGTGCCAGCAGTCCGACTAGCGGGGCCAGCTACGAGCAGTACTTC. Its translation: CASSPTSGASYEQYF.